The 4 T cell receptor beta chains below come from one sample, sequenced in a study of blood T cell repertoires in COVID-19. Only in-frame clones appear in the TCRdb table, and some are missing; sequencing was by immunoSEQ multiplex PCR. The table lists about 94,000 clones, 80% of them singletons, with about 19% in the top ten. Material: peripheral blood. All receptors derive from a woman aged 80 or over with acute or convalescent COVID-19.

This clone has a handful of counts. The rearrangement joins TRBV2 to TRBJ2-3, with D possibly matching TRBD1 (5 bases). The CDR3 contains 16 residues. Germline V gene sequence: CDR1 SNHLY, CDR2 FYNNEI. Deletions cut 6 bases from V and 4 bases from J, with 20 bases between. The CDR3 DNA reads TGTGCCAGCAGAGGGCCTGGGCAGGGTAAAGCAGATACGCAGTATTTT. Translated: CASRGPGQGKADTQYF.

The V gene is TRBV12-3 or TRBV12-4, the J gene TRBJ1-1; perhaps TRBD1 as D (6 bases). The CDR3 has 13 amino acids. V was shortened by 5 bases and J by 2 bases, with 9 bases between the two germline ends. CDR3 amino acids: CASSGTPNTEAFF. In DNA, the CDR3 is TGTGCCAGCAGTGGGACACCCAACACTGAAGCTTTCTTT.

This clone has only a few counts. The V gene is TRBV19, the J gene TRBJ1-1, with 7 bases fitting TRBD1. V was clipped by 8 bases and J by 1 base; unmatched bases: 7. This CDR3 is 14 amino acids long. Per the germline V gene, CDR1 is LNHDA and CDR2 is SQIVND (reference sequence). The CDR3 DNA follows: TGTGCCAGTCGGACAGGAACTTCGAACACTGAAGCTTTCTTT. It encodes CASRTGTSNTEAFF. The variable domain in full, completed from reference TRBV19 and TRBJ1-1, reads DGGITQSPKYLFRKEGQNVTLSCEQNLNHDAMYWYRQDPGQGLRLIYYSQIVNDFQKGDIAEGYSVSREKKESFPLTVTSAQKNPTAFYLCASRTGTSNTEAFFGQGTRLTVV.

This chain connects TRBV9 to TRBJ2-5, with 8 nucleotides matching TRBD1. Looked up from germline, CDR1 is SGDLS and CDR2 is YYNGEE. This CDR3 has 13 amino acids. Losses at the gene ends were 4 bases for V and 5 bases for J; bases not matched to a gene: 4. DNA for the CDR3: TGTGCCAGCAGCCCCCGGGACAGGGAGACCCAGTACTTC. As protein: CASSPRDRETQYF.